What follows are 3 T cell receptor beta chains derived from one specimen sequenced in a study of blood T cell repertoires in COVID-19. Produced via immunoSEQ multiplex PCR; TCRdb's table is partial and in-frame only. The repertoire includes about 170,000 clones, about 86% of them detected once, and 10% to 11% sits in the top ten. Source material: peripheral blood. These TCRs come from a woman aged 55-75 years with COVID-19, enrolled during active disease.

This clone was detected a few times. At the DNA level, this CDR3 is encoded by other sequences in the same sample as well. The chain has TRBV2 and TRBJ2-7; TRBD1 agrees at 9 bases. The CDR3 has 14 residues. Looked up from germline, CDR1 is SNHLY and CDR2 is FYNNEI. The trim removed 4 bases at V and 2 bases at J, leaving 3 bases unmatched. In DNA form, the CDR3 reads TGTGCCAGCAGTGCCGGGACAGGGACCTACGAGCAGTACTTC. It translates to CASSAGTGTYEQYF.

This clone was seen once. The chain recombines TRBV27 with TRBJ1-6; a weak D match, TRBD1 (6 bases). The CDR3 extends over 16 amino acids. With 7 bases removed from V and 5 bases from J, the gap between germline ends came to 18 bases. From germline, CDR1 is MNHEY and CDR2 SMNVEV (reference sequence). The CDR3, as DNA: TGTGCCAGCAAAACTACCGGGACACAGAATAATTCACCCCTCCACTTT. Amino acid sequence: CASKTTGTQNNSPLHF.

The genes are TRBV19 and TRBJ1-5; D might be TRBD1 (6 bases). Germline-derived CDR1 and CDR2 are LNHDA and SQIVND (reference sequence). This CDR3 contains 14 residues. V was trimmed by 1 base and J by 6 bases, leaving 10 bases between them. The CDR3 loop reads CASSIVGGGQPQHF. The CDR3 DNA reads TGTGCCAGTAGTATAGTAGGGGGGGGTCAGCCCCAGCATTTT. The variable domain in full, completed from reference TRBV19 and TRBJ1-5, reads DGGITQSPKYLFRKEGQNVTLSCEQNLNHDAMYWYRQDPGQGLRLIYYSQIVNDFQKGDIAEGYSVSREKKESFPLTVTSAQKNPTAFYLCASSIVGGGQPQHFGDGTRLSIL.